The 6 T cell receptor beta chains below all came from one sample that was sequenced in a study of T cell responses to AZD1222 COVID-19 vaccine (dated by TCRdb to the early 2020s). What the time point label conveys for this sample: about 28 days (+/-7) after the second vaccine dose. Read against the paper, the sample's treatment or condition label means: meningococcal conjugate vaccine given as trial control. Libraries were built with the immunoSEQ multiplex PCR assay. Here the immuneACCESS table is served through TCRdb, limited to in-frame sequences with V and J called. Missing clones are a known gap in these copies; in checked studies unresolved V genes cover under half, and the rest lacks a known reason. The sample includes under 200,000 clones, with around nine tenths observed a single time. The ten largest make up 3.6% of the sample. The specimen was peripheral blood, collected 28 days after the second dose of the MenACWY control vaccine. Every receptor here comes from an adult who received the MenACWY meningococcal vaccine as a control.

The J gene is TRBJ1-5, the V gene TRBV19; 7 positions match TRBD1. Germline CDR1 LNHDA, CDR2 SQIVND (reference sequence). Trimming at V came to 2 bases and at J to 3 bases, leaving 1 base not matched to a gene. CDR3 length equals 14 residues. The CDR3 protein is CASSIQGDNQPQHF. In DNA form, the CDR3 reads TGTGCCAGTAGTATACAGGGGGACAATCAGCCCCAGCATTTT.

This sequence joins TRBV7-3 and TRBJ1-5; D remains ambiguous. The germline V and J ends were trimmed by 2 bases and 7 bases, with 9 bases remaining between them. CDR1 is SGHTA, CDR2 FQGTGA, per germline. The CDR3 loop spans 13 amino acids. CDR3 in amino acids: CASSLAPGQPQHF. CDR3 coding DNA: TGTGCCAGCAGCTTAGCGCCTGGGCAGCCCCAGCATTTT. Full variable domain (outside the CDR3, taken from reference TRBV7-3 and TRBJ1-5): GAGVSQTPSNKVTEKGKYVELRCDPISGHTALYWYRQSLGQGPEFLIYFQGTGAADDSGLPNDRFFAVRPEGSVSTLKIQRTERGDSAVYLCASSLAPGQPQHFGDGTRLSIL.

This chain joins TRBV29-1 and TRBJ1-1; D not certain. V was trimmed by 8 bases and J by 7 bases, leaving 17 bases between them. Germline V gene sequence: CDR1 SQVTM, CDR2 ANQGSEA. This CDR3 is built from 12 residues. The CDR3, as DNA: TGCAGCCCAAGAACCCCGAACGGTGAAGCTTTCTTT. Translating it yields CSPRTPNGEAFF.

The chain joins TRBV28 to TRBJ2-3; the match to TRBD2 covers 7 bases. The CDR3 is 13 residues long. Germline V CDR1 and CDR2: MDHEN, SYDVKM. J was trimmed by 10 bases and V by 5 bases; bases with no gene match: 9. CDR3 residues: CASSHPGEGAQYF. The CDR3 DNA follows: TGTGCCAGCAGTCACCCCGGGGAGGGAGCGCAGTATTTT.

V gene TRBV28 combines with J gene TRBJ1-2; no definite D call. The CDR3 consists of 16 residues. In germline, CDR1 is MDHEN, CDR2 SYDVKM. The ends were cut back, 8 bases at V and 0 bases at J, with 19 bases in the middle. CDR3 protein: CASQLSPTDANYGYTF. The DNA for the CDR3 is TGTGCCAGCCAGTTGAGCCCGACGGATGCTAACTATGGCTACACCTTC.

Notes on this clone: Distinct nucleotide sequences in the sample also encode this CDR3. The chain carries TRBV18 and TRBJ1-2; 7 bases agree with TRBD1. The germline V gene has CDR1 KGHSH and CDR2 LQKENI. The CDR3 has 13 amino acids. The J segment lost 2 bases and the V segment lost 3 bases, leaving 0 bases of the junction unmatched. The CDR3 spells CASSPTGNYGYTF. CDR3 in DNA: TGTGCCAGCTCACCGACAGGGAACTATGGCTACACCTTC. Filled out from reference TRBV18 and TRBJ1-2, the complete variable domain reads NAGVMQNPRHLVRRRGQEARLRCSPMKGHSHVYWYRQLPEEGLKFMVYLQKENIIDESGMPKERFSAEFPKEGPSILRIQQVVRGDSAAYFCASSPTGNYGYTFGSGTRLTVV.